The 9 T cell receptor beta chains listed next were all sequenced from one sample in a study of blood T cells in healthy people across ages. Primers used in a second PCR of about 7 to 12 cycles were a sample-barcoded 5' primer and a J-beta primer mix. Via MiXCR, TCRdb re-called the 5' RACE reads, giving one row per CDR3 protein. The top ten hold roughly 2% of the sample, which has roughly 1,800,000 distinct CDR3 sequences, around 50% seen once. Sample: blood. These receptors came from a woman aged 40-49 years in good health.

In its sample, this clonotype was seen a few times. V usage is TRBV4-3 and J usage is TRBJ2-7, with D tentatively TRBD1 (6 bases). CDR1 is LGHNA and CDR2 is YSLEER in the germline V gene. V lost 0 bases and J lost 2, with 14 bases in between. The CDR3 is 16 amino acids. The CDR3 spells CASSQDLGRGTYEQYF. As DNA, the CDR3 is TGCGCCAGCAGCCAAGATCTGGGCAGGGGCACCTACGAGCAGTACTTC.

This chain connects TRBV20-1 to TRBJ2-4, with 9 bases matching TRBD1. Germline V lookup: CDR1 DFQATT, CDR2 SNEGSKA (reference sequence). Trimming took 2 bases from V and 6 from J; bases not matched to a gene: 8. The CDR3 totals 15 residues. The CDR3 spells CSARLSQGAGNIQYF. Written as DNA, the CDR3 is TGCAGTGCTAGATTATCACAGGGGGCTGGAAACATTCAGTACTTC.

This rearrangement joins TRBV6-2 or TRBV6-3 to TRBJ2-5; 7 positions agree with TRBD2. Germline V gene sequence: CDR1 MNHEY, CDR2 SVGEGT. The trim removed 11 bases at V and 4 bases at J, leaving 7 bases unmatched. CDR3 length: 12 amino acids. The CDR3 reads CAHGTKGETQYF. DNA for the CDR3: TGTGCCCACGGGACTAAGGGAGAGACCCAGTACTTC.

CDR3 residues: CASSLKAGYTEAFF. CDR3 DNA sequence: TGTGCCAGCAGCTTAAAAGCCGGTTACACTGAAGCTTTCTTT. The chain is built from TRBV7-3 and TRBJ1-1; D call uncertain. Germline-derived CDR1 and CDR2 are SGHTA and FQGTGA. V was trimmed by 1 base and J by 3 bases, leaving 9 bases between them. The CDR3 is made up of 14 amino acids.

The gene calls are TRBV6-2 or TRBV6-3 and TRBJ1-2; 7 bases fit TRBD1. The trim removed 6 bases at V and 0 bases at J, leaving 7 bases unmatched. The CDR3 is made up of 15 amino acids. CDR1 and CDR2 from the germline V gene are MNHEY and SVGEGT. CDR3 amino acids: CASRKTGLTNYGYTF. CDR3 coding DNA: TGTGCCAGCAGGAAGACAGGGCTAACTAACTATGGCTACACCTTC.

The V call is TRBV3-1, the J call TRBJ2-1; TRBD1 matches at 9 bases. The CDR3 is 15 amino acids. Germline V gives CDR1 LGHDT, CDR2 YNNKEL (reference sequence). V was clipped by 6 bases and J by 5 bases; unmatched bases: 8. DNA for the CDR3: TGTGCCAGCAGACAGGACAGGGGAGGGGACAATGAGCAGTTCTTC. Its translation: CASRQDRGGDNEQFF.

The genes are TRBV5-1 and TRBJ1-2; 7 nucleotides line up with TRBD1. Trimming took 4 bases from V and 8 from J; bases not matched to a gene: 8. Germline-derived CDR1 and CDR2 are SGHRS and YFSETQ. This CDR3 has 13 amino acids. CDR3 region: CASSRDSSRGYTF. CDR3 nucleotide sequence: TGCGCCAGCAGCCGGGACAGTTCGCGGGGCTACACCTTC.

V and J are TRBV29-1 and TRBJ2-3, with D possibly being TRBD2 (5 bases). The V gene lost 0 bases and the J gene lost 9 bases, with 10 bases spanning the gap. Germline V gives CDR1 SQVTM, CDR2 ANQGSEA. The CDR3 loop spans 12 amino acids. The CDR3 DNA reads as TGCAGCGTTGAAGATCTTCCGGGAACGCAGTATTTT. This encodes CSVEDLPGTQYF.

The rearrangement links TRBV2 to TRBJ1-2; D remains ambiguous. Germline CDR1 and CDR2: SNHLY and FYNNEI. The V end lost 4 bases, the J end lost 7 bases, and 13 bases lay between the germline ends. The CDR3 spans 13 residues. The CDR3, as DNA: TGTGCCAGCAGTGTACTCCCCTACATTGGCTACACCTTC. Residues: CASSVLPYIGYTF.